These 14 T cell receptor beta chains were sequenced from one sample in a study of cytomegalovirus exposure and HLA in healthy donors. 60 Vbeta and 13 Jbeta primers were used in PCR. TCRdb's table, derived via immunoSEQ multiplex PCR, lists solely in-frame clones and lacks some. The table lists over 150,000 clones, under 85% of them singletons. Material: PBMCs. These receptors were taken from a woman aged 18-29 years in good health and CMV-seropositive.

The chain links TRBV18 to TRBJ2-4, with 13 bases lining up with TRBD2. CDR3 length equals 23 residues. The J segment lost 5 bases and the V segment lost 3 bases, leaving 25 bases of the junction unmatched. Germline V lookup: CDR1 KGHSH, CDR2 LQKENI. DNA of the CDR3: TGTGCCAGCTCACCCCGTCCTACTAGCGGGGGGGCCCAAGGGTTTATGACAGAAAACATTCAGTACTTC. Its translation: CASSPRPTSGGAQGFMTENIQYF.

This rearrangement joins TRBV6-5 to TRBJ2-3; 8 positions agree with TRBD1. CDR1 is MNHEY, CDR2 SVGAGI, per germline. V shed 4 bases and J 6 bases; nucleotides not matched to a gene: 6. The CDR3 is made up of 14 amino acids. This chain's CDR3 is CASSSHHRGDTQYF. DNA of the CDR3: TGTGCCAGCAGTTCCCATCACAGGGGGGATACGCAGTATTTT.

This clone was detected only a few times. The V call is TRBV6-6, the J call TRBJ1-5, with D unclear. Germline CDR1 reads MNHNY; CDR2 reads SVGAGI (reference sequence). The V end was cut by 6 bases, the J end by 3 bases, with 9 bases between. The CDR3 covers 13 residues. Here the CDR3 reads CASSPGSNQPQHF. CDR3 coding DNA: TGTGCCAGCAGCCCAGGTTCCAATCAGCCCCAGCATTTT.

J is TRBJ1-3 and V is TRBV19; 7 nucleotides line up with TRBD1. Germline assignment: CDR1 LNHDA and CDR2 SQIVND (reference sequence). The CDR3 runs to 16 residues. Germline trimming cut 4 bases from V and 0 bases from J; bases unmatched to any gene: 6. The CDR3 region has the DNA TGTGCCAGTAGTACGCCGGGACAGATCTCTGGAAACACCATATATTTT. Amino acids: CASSTPGQISGNTIYF.

The chain uses TRBV5-5 and TRBJ2-3; 10 nucleotides align to TRBD2. The V gene's germline CDR1 is SGHKS and CDR2 YYEKEE (reference sequence). Trimming took 3 bases from V and 0 from J; bases not matched to a gene: 10. The CDR3 contains 18 residues. CDR3 sequence: CASSSIQRGGPSTDTQYF. The CDR3 DNA reads as TGTGCCAGCAGCTCCATCCAGCGGGGGGGCCCGAGCACAGATACGCAGTATTTT.

The J gene is TRBJ2-5, the V gene TRBV7-2, with TRBD1 as a possible D gene (5 bases). Matching the DNA end better, TRBJ2-7 makes the J call doubtful. The CDR3 covers 15 residues. Germline-derived CDR1 and CDR2 are SGHTA and FQGNSA. The DNA of the CDR3 is TGTGCCAGCAGCTTAGGAGGACACCACTCCTACGAGCAGTACTTC. It translates to CASSLGGHHSYEQYF.

A word on this clone: One end of the junction fails to match germline, which may point to a read error. The chain is built from TRBV7-7 and TRBJ2-1; D is ambiguous. Germline V lookup: CDR1 SSHAT, CDR2 FNYEAQ (reference sequence). This CDR3 has 13 residues. CDR3 region: CASSLAPDNEQFF. The CDR3 region has the DNA TGTGCTAGCAGCTTAGCCCCAGACAATGAGCAGTTCTTC.

The count of this clone is one. The chain has TRBV6-6 and TRBJ1-1, with a tentative D call TRBD1 (5 bases). Trimming cost V 6 bases and J 7 bases, with 24 bases left between them. In germline, CDR1 is MNHNY, CDR2 SVGAGI (reference sequence). This CDR3 is built from 16 residues. CDR3: CASSSPYGQVGYEAFF. The CDR3 nucleotides read TGTGCCAGCAGCTCCCCCTACGGACAAGTTGGTTATGAAGCTTTCTTT.

V usage is TRBV7-8 and J usage is TRBJ2-3, with a tentative D call TRBD2 (6 bases). Germline V lookup: CDR1 SGHVS, CDR2 FQNEAQ. The CDR3 contains 13 residues. V lost 2 bases, J lost 5 bases, and 8 bases lay in between. DNA for the CDR3: TGTGCCAGCAGCTTATTGGGGGGAGATACGCAGTATTTT. It encodes CASSLLGGDTQYF.

V and J are TRBV6-1 and TRBJ2-1, with 7 bases identical to TRBD1. The CDR3 is 15 residues long. The germline V gene encodes CDR1 MNHNS and CDR2 SASEGT. The junction had 6 bases not matched to a gene; V was cut back by 5 bases and J by 2 bases. CDR3 coding DNA: TGTGCCAGCAGTAATCGACAGGGACCCTACAATGAGCAGTTCTTC. It yields the protein CASSNRQGPYNEQFF.

The sample holds a few counts of this clone. The V and J genes are TRBV10-3 and TRBJ2-3, with 14 bases lining up with TRBD2. CDR3 length: 16 residues. V dropped 5 bases and J dropped 3; count of bases not matched to a gene: 4. Germline V gene sequence: CDR1 ENHRY, CDR2 SYGVKD. CDR3 residues: CAISPGTSGGTDTQYF. In DNA, the CDR3 is TGTGCCATCAGTCCCGGGACTAGCGGGGGTACAGATACGCAGTATTTT.

The genes are TRBV7-2 and TRBJ2-7; 12 bases are a match to TRBD1. CDR3 size: 15 residues. Germline-derived CDR1 and CDR2 are SGHTA and FQGNSA. The V and J ends lost 4 bases and 5 bases, in that order; junction bases with no gene match: 6. The CDR3 DNA reads TGTGCCAGCAGCTCGGGACAGGGGGCGATCGACGAGCAGTACTTC. Amino acids: CASSSGQGAIDEQYF.

This rearrangement joins TRBV2 to TRBJ1-4; TRBD1 is a possible D gene (5 bases). V dropped 3 bases and J dropped 0 bases, with 14 bases sitting between them. The V gene's germline CDR1 is SNHLY and CDR2 FYNNEI. There are 17 residues in the CDR3. CDR3 DNA sequence: TGTGCCAGCAGTGAGTTTGGCGGGACGTCAACTAATGAAAAACTGTTTTTT. Protein product: CASSEFGGTSTNEKLFF.

V is TRBV7-9 and J is TRBJ1-2, with D possibly matching TRBD1 (5 bases). With 5 bases removed from V and 0 bases from J, the gap between germline ends came to 13 bases. CDR1 and CDR2 (germline): SEHNR, FQNEAQ (reference sequence). The length of the CDR3 is 15 residues. CDR3 nucleotide sequence: TGTGCCAGCAGCCGTGGGGCACAAACTAACTATGGCTACACCTTC. Its protein product is CASSRGAQTNYGYTF.